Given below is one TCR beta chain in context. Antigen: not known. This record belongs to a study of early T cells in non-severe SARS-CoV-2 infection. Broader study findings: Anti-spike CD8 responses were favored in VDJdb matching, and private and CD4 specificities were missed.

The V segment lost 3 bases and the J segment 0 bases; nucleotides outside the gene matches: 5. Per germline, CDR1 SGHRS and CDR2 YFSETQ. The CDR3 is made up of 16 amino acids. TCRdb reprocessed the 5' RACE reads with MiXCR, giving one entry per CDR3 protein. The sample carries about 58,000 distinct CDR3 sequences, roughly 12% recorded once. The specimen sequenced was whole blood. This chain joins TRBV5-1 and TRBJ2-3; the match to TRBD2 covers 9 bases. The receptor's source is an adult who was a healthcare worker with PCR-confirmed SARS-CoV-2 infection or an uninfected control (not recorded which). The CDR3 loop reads CASSWIAGDSTDTQYF. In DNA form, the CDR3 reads TGCGCCAGCAGCTGGATAGCGGGGGATAGCACAGATACGCAGTATTTT.